This entry concerns a single T cell receptor beta chain. Its antigen is unidentified. Sequencing targeted expressed TCRB transcripts, as all isolated RNA had been reverse transcribed. Profiled with immunoSEQ multiplex PCR; TCRdb holds only in-frame clones, not every one. The top ten clones hold 0.5% to 0.65% of a sample with approximately 140,000 clones, roughly 9.3% of them seen once. The source of the sample is a study of beta chain features in type 1 diabetes. Findings and limits, study-wide: Whether HLA type influences TCRB rearrangement remained unresolved here.

Germline V gives CDR1 MNHNS, CDR2 SASEGT. The CDR3 extends over 12 amino acids. V lost 6 bases to trimming and J lost 11 bases, with 15 bases between them. Donors underwent one heparinised blood draw, around 120 mL on average. Sorting based on CD45RO/CCR7/CD25/CD127/CD95/CD27 separated CD4+ naive, central memory, regulatory and stem cell-like memory cells. Once sorted, every population was more than 95% pure. This sequence joins TRBV6-1 and TRBJ2-3, with D possibly being TRBD2 (5 bases). The sample taken for sequencing was central memory CD4+ T cells from blood. This TCR derives from a middle-aged woman in good health. The CDR3 here is CASSPGLGGQYF. For the CDR3, the DNA is TGTGCCAGCAGCCCCGGGTTAGGAGGGCAGTATTTT.